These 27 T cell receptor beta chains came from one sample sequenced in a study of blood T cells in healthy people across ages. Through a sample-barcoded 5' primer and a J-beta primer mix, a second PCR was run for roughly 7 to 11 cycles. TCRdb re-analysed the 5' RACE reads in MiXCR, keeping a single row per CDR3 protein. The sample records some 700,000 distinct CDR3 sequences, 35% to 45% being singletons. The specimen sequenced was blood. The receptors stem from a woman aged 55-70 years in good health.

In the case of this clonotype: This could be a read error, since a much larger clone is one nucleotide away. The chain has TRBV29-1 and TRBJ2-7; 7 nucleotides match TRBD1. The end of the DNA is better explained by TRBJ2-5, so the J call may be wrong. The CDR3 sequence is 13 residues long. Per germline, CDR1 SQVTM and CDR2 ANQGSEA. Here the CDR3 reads CSINRDSKETQYF. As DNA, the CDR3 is TGCAGCATTAACCGGGACAGCAAAGAGACCCAGTACTTC.

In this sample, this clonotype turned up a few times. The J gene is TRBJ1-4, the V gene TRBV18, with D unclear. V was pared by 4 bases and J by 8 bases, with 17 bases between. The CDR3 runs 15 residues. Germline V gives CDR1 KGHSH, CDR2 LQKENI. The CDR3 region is CASSQAPGAGEKLFF. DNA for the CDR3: TGTGCCAGCTCACAGGCCCCCGGCGCTGGGGAAAAACTGTTTTTT. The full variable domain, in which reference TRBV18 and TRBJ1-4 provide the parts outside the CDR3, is NAGVMQNPRHLVRRRGQEARLRCSPMKGHSHVYWYRQLPEEGLKFMVYLQKENIIDESGMPKERFSAEFPKEGPSILRIQQVVRGDSAAYFCASSQAPGAGEKLFFGSGTQLSVL.

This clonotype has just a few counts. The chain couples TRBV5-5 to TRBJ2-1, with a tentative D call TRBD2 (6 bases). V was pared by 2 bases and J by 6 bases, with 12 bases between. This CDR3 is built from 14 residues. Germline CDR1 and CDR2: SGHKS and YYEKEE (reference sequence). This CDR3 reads CASSFGGVFNEQFF. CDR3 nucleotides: TGTGCCAGCAGCTTCGGAGGGGTTTTCAATGAGCAGTTCTTC.

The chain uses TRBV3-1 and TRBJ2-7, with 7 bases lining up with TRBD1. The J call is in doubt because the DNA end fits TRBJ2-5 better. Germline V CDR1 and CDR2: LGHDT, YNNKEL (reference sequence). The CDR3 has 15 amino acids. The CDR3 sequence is CATENRGSYEETQYF. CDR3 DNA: TGTGCCACCGAAAACAGGGGAAGTTATGAAGAGACCCAGTACTTC.

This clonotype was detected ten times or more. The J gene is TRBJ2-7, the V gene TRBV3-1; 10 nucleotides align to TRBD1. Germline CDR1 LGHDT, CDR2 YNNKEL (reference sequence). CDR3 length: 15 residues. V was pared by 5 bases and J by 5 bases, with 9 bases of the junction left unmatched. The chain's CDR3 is CASSGRTGGINEQYF. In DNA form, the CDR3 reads TGTGCCAGCAGCGGCCGGACAGGGGGTATCAACGAGCAGTACTTC.

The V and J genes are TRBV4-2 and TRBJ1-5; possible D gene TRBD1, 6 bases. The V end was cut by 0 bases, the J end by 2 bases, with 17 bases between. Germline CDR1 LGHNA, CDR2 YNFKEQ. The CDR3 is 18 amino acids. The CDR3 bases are TGTGCCAGCAGCCAAGACGCCAAGGGGGGGTTTCGCAATCAGCCCCAGCATTTT. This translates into CASSQDAKGGFRNQPQHF.

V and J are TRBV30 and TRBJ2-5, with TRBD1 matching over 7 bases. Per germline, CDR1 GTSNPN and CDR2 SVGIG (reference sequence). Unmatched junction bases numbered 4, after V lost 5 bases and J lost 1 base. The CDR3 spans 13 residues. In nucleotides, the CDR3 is TGTGCCTGGGGGGGACAGATCCAAGAGACCCAGTACTTC. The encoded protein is CAWGGQIQETQYF.

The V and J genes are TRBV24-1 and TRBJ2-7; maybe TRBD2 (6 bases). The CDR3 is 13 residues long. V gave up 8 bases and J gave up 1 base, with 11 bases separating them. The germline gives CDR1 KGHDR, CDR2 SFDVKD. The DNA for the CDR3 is TGTGCCACCACCGGGACTCAGTCCTACGAGCAGTACTTC. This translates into CATTGTQSYEQYF.

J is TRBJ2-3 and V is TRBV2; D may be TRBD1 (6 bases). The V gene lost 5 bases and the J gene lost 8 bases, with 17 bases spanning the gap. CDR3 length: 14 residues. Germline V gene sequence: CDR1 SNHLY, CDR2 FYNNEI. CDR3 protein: CASSPGTTGGTQYF. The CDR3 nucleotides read TGTGCCAGCAGTCCCGGGACAACGGGCGGTACGCAGTATTTT.

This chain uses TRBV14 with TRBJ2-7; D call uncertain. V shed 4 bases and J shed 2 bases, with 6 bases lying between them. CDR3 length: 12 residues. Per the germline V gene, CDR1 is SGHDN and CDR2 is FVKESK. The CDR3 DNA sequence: TGTGCCAGCAGCCTAAACACCTACGAGCAGTACTTC. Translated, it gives CASSLNTYEQYF.

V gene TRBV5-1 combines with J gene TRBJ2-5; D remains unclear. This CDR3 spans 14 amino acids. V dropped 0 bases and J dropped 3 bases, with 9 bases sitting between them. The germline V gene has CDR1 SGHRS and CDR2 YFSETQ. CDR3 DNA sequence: TGCGCCAGCAGCTTGGGACGGGTTAAAGAGACCCAGTACTTC. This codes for CASSLGRVKETQYF.

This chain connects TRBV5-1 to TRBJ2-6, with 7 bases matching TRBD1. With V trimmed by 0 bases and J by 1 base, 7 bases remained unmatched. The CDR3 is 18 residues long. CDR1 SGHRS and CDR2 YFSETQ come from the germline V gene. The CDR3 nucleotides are TGCGCCAGCAGCTTGGGAGGACAGGCTCTATCTGGGGCCAACGTCCTGACTTTC. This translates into CASSLGGQALSGANVLTF.

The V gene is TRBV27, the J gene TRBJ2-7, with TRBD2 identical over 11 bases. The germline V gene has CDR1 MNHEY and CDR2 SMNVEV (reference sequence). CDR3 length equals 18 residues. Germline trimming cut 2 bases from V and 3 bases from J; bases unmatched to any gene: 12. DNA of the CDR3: TGTGCCAGCAGTTTACGATCGGTTGGGACTAGCGGTTACTACGAGCAGTACTTC. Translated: CASSLRSVGTSGYYEQYF.

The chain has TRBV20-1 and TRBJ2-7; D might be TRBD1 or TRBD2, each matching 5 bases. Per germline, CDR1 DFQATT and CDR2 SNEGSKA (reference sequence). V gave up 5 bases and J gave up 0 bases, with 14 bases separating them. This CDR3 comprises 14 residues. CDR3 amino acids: CSAGGRESSYEQYF. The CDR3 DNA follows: TGCAGTGCTGGAGGCAGGGAGAGCTCCTACGAGCAGTACTTC.

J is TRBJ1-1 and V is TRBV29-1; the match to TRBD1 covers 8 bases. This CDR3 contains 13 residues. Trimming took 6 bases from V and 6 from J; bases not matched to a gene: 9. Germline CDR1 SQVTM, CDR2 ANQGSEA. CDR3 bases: TGCAGCGTGCGGACAGGGCTAAGAGCTGAAGCTTTCTTT. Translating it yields CSVRTGLRAEAFF.

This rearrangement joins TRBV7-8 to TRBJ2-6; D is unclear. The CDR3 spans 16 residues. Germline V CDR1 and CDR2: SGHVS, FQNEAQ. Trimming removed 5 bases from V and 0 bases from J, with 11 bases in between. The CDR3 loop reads CASSPPKHSGANVLTF. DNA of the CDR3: TGTGCCAGCAGCCCACCGAAACACTCTGGGGCCAACGTCCTGACTTTC.

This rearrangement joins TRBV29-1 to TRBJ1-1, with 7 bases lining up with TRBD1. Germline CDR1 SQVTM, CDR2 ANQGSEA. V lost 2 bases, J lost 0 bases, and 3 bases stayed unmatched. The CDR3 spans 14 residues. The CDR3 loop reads CSVEPTGVNTEAFF. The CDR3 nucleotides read TGCAGCGTTGAACCCACAGGGGTGAACACTGAAGCTTTCTTT.

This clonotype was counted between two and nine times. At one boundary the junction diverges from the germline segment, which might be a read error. The CDR3 loop is CASSLTQGRGGTDTQYF. CDR3 nucleotides: TGTGCCAGCAGCTTAACCCAGGGTAGAGGGGGCACGGATACGCAGTATTTT. The chain uses TRBV7-3 and TRBJ2-3; 7 positions agree with TRBD1. From germline, CDR1 is SGHTA and CDR2 FQGTGA. The CDR3 totals 17 residues.

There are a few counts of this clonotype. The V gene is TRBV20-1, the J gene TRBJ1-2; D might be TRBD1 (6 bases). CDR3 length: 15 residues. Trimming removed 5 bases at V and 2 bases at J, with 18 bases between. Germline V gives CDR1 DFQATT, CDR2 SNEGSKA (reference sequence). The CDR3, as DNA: TGCAGTGCTTTTGACCGGACAGTCCTGAACTATGGCTACACCTTC. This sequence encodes CSAFDRTVLNYGYTF.

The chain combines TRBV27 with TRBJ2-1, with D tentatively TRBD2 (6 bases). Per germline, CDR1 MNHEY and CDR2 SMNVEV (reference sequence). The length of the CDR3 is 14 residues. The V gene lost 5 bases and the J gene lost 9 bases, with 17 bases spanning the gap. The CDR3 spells CASSVGRRDIEQFF. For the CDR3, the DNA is TGTGCCAGCAGTGTAGGAAGGCGGGATATTGAGCAGTTCTTC.

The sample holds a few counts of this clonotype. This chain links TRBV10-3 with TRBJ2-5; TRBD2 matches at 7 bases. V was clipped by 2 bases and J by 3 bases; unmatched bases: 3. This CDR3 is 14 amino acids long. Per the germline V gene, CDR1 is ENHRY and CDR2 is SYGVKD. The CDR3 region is CAISEVGGKETQYF. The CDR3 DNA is TGTGCCATCAGTGAGGTGGGAGGGAAAGAGACCCAGTACTTC.

CDR3 amino acids: CASSPQGGGWTQYF. In DNA form, the CDR3 reads TGTGCCAGCAGCCCCCAGGGGGGGGGTTGGACGCAGTATTTT. The chain recombines TRBV14 with TRBJ2-3; D might be TRBD1 or TRBD2, each matching 7 bases. In germline, CDR1 is SGHDN, CDR2 FVKESK. The CDR3 totals 14 residues. Trimming left V 4 bases short and J 9 bases short, with 17 bases between.

CDR3 in amino acids: CASSPHKDNEQFF. The CDR3 nucleotides read TGTGCCAGCAGCCCGCACAAGGACAATGAGCAGTTCTTC. The rearrangement links TRBV7-2 to TRBJ2-1, with D unresolved. V was cut by 5 bases and J by 5 bases, with 10 bases left in between. The V gene's germline CDR1 is SGHTA and CDR2 FQGNSA. The CDR3 extends over 13 amino acids.

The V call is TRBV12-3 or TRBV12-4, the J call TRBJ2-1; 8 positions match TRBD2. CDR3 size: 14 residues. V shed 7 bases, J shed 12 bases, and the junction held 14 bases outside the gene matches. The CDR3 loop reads CASNPGLEFGTQFF. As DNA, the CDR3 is TGTGCCAGCAACCCGGGACTAGAATTTGGAACGCAGTTCTTC.

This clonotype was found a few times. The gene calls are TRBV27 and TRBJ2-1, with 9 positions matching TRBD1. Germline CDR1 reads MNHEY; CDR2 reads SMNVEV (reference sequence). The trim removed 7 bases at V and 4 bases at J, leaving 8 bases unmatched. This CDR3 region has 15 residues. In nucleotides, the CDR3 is TGTGCCAGCACTATACAGGGGGCACAGTACAATGAGCAGTTCTTC. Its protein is CASTIQGAQYNEQFF.

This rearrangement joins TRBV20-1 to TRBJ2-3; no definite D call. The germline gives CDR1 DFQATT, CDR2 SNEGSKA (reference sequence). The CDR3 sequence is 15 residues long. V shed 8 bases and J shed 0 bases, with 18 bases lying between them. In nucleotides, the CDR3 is TGCAGTACTCCACAAAGTGATCCCAGCACAGATACGCAGTATTTT. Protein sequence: CSTPQSDPSTDTQYF.

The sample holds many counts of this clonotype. CDR3: CASSYRDRAGYGYTF. In DNA, the CDR3 is TGTGCCAGCAGTTACCGGGACAGGGCAGGATATGGCTACACCTTC. The chain joins TRBV6-2 or TRBV6-3 to TRBJ1-2, with 9 bases fitting TRBD1. Unmatched junction bases numbered 6, after V lost 2 bases and J lost 5 bases. Germline CDR1 and CDR2: MNHEY and SVGEGT. The CDR3 is 15 amino acids.